What follows are 12 T cell receptor beta chains derived from one specimen sequenced in a study of blood T cell repertoires in COVID-19. Some clones are missing from TCRdb's copy, which holds only in-frame ones; the method was immunoSEQ multiplex PCR. Of approximately 90,000 clones listed, roughly 80% are singletons. The sequencing input was peripheral blood. The receptors come from a human donor in a cohort sampled during active COVID-19.

This rearrangement joins TRBV14 to TRBJ1-6; D unresolved. This CDR3 comprises 17 residues. Per the germline V gene, CDR1 is SGHDN and CDR2 is FVKESK. Trimming removed 4 bases from V and 0 bases from J, with 13 bases in between. CDR3 sequence reads: CASSRRGPSSYNSPLHF. The CDR3 nucleotides are TGTGCCAGCAGCCGTCGGGGTCCGAGCTCCTATAATTCACCCCTCCACTTT.

This clone was counted only a few times. The V gene is TRBV7-9, the J gene TRBJ2-3; 12 nucleotides agree with TRBD2. The CDR3 consists of 17 residues. V lost 5 bases, J lost 5 bases, and 11 bases stayed unmatched. CDR1 is SEHNR and CDR2 is FQNEAQ in the germline V gene (reference sequence). As DNA, the CDR3 is TGTGCCAGCAGCCCAGGACTAGCGGGATCACGGGGAGATACGCAGTATTTT. Its protein product is CASSPGLAGSRGDTQYF.

J is TRBJ2-1 and V is TRBV6-2 or TRBV6-3, with 14 bases identical to TRBD2. Germline V gene lookup returns CDR1 MNHEY and CDR2 SVGEGT. J was trimmed by 7 bases and V by 1 base; bases with no gene match: 3. The CDR3 sequence is 16 residues long. CDR3 sequence reads: CASSYLGTSGRNEQFF. The DNA of the CDR3 is TGTGCCAGCAGTTACTTAGGGACTAGCGGGAGAAATGAGCAGTTCTTC.

This chain connects TRBV6-5 to TRBJ2-5, with D perhaps matching TRBD1 (5 bases). Germline lookup yields CDR1 MNHEY and CDR2 SVGAGI. V gave up 8 bases and J gave up 4 bases, with 20 bases separating them. This CDR3 comprises 15 residues. The CDR3: CASSIPQGSGETQYF. The CDR3 DNA sequence: TGTGCCAGCTCTATCCCTCAGGGTTCGGGAGAGACCCAGTACTTC.

The chain couples TRBV28 to TRBJ2-2; TRBD1 is a possible D gene (5 bases). Trimming stripped 4 bases from V and 3 bases from J, with 12 bases between. The CDR3 runs 15 residues. Germline lookup yields CDR1 MDHEN and CDR2 SYDVKM. The DNA for the CDR3 is TGTGCCAGCAGTTCCGCAGGGCGACACACCGGGGAGCTGTTTTTT. Residues: CASSSAGRHTGELFF.

This chain joins TRBV5-5 and TRBJ2-3, with D possibly matching TRBD2 (5 bases). CDR1 SGHKS and CDR2 YYEKEE come from the germline V gene (reference sequence). There are 18 residues in the CDR3. Trimming stripped 4 bases from V and 1 base from J, with 22 bases between. The CDR3 is CASSHKPGRGNRTDTQYF. The CDR3 DNA reads as TGTGCCAGCAGCCATAAACCGGGCCGGGGAAATCGCACAGATACGCAGTATTTT.

The V call is TRBV27, the J call TRBJ2-7, with TRBD1 matching over 7 bases. The CDR3 consists of 15 residues. Germline values: CDR1 MNHEY, CDR2 SMNVEV (reference sequence). The trim removed 6 bases at V and 3 bases at J, leaving 11 bases unmatched. Here the CDR3 DNA reads TGTGCCAGCAGCCTGAGGGGGCATCGTGGCTACGAGCAGTACTTC. It encodes CASSLRGHRGYEQYF.

The CDR3 sequence is CASSYFGRGRLIQYF. The DNA of the CDR3 is TGTGCCAGCAGTTACTTCGGCAGGGGCCGACTCATTCAGTACTTC. The chain combines TRBV6-5 with TRBJ2-4; possibly TRBD1 for D (6 bases). V dropped 1 base and J dropped 9 bases, with 16 bases sitting between them. Germline V gene lookup returns CDR1 MNHEY and CDR2 SVGAGI. The CDR3 consists of 15 residues.

This clone was observed a handful of times. The chain is built from TRBV30 and TRBJ1-5, with D tentatively TRBD1 (6 bases). This CDR3 comprises 13 residues. Per the germline V gene, CDR1 is GTSNPN and CDR2 is SVGIG (reference sequence). The V end was cut by 0 bases, the J end by 7 bases, with 10 bases between. CDR3 nucleotides: TGTGCCTGGAGTGTGGGGGCTTGGCAGCCCCAGCATTTT. Its protein product is CAWSVGAWQPQHF.

CDR3 loop: CAISRDGGEQYF. The CDR3 DNA reads as TGTGCCATCAGCCGGGACGGAGGGGAGCAGTACTTC. The chain combines TRBV10-3 with TRBJ2-7; possible D gene TRBD2, 6 bases. The CDR3 consists of 12 residues. V was trimmed by 6 bases and J by 7 bases, leaving 13 bases between them. In germline, CDR1 is ENHRY, CDR2 SYGVKD.

This clone was recorded only once. The chain links TRBV7-9 to TRBJ1-1; weak D call: TRBD1 (5 bases). The V gene's germline CDR1 is SEHNR and CDR2 FQNEAQ (reference sequence). V lost 4 bases to trimming and J lost 4 bases, with 13 bases between them. This CDR3 has 14 amino acids. The CDR3, as DNA: TGTGCCAGCAGCTCCAAGGTGGGGGGCACTGAAGCTTTCTTT. Amino acids: CASSSKVGGTEAFF.

This chain connects TRBV7-9 to TRBJ1-1, with 7 bases matching TRBD1. The CDR3 is 14 residues long. Unmatched junction bases numbered 3, after V lost 5 bases and J lost 0 bases. The germline gives CDR1 SEHNR, CDR2 FQNEAQ (reference sequence). Here the CDR3 reads CASSRTGVNTEAFF. CDR3 coding DNA: TGTGCCAGCAGCCGAACAGGGGTGAACACTGAAGCTTTCTTT. Using reference TRBV7-9 and TRBJ1-1 for the parts outside the CDR3, the full variable domain is DTGVSQNPRHKITKRGQNVTFRCDPISEHNRLYWYRQTLGQGPEFLTYFQNEAQLEKSRLLSDRFSAERPKGSFSTLEIQRTEQGDSAMYLCASSRTGVNTEAFFGQGTRLTVV.